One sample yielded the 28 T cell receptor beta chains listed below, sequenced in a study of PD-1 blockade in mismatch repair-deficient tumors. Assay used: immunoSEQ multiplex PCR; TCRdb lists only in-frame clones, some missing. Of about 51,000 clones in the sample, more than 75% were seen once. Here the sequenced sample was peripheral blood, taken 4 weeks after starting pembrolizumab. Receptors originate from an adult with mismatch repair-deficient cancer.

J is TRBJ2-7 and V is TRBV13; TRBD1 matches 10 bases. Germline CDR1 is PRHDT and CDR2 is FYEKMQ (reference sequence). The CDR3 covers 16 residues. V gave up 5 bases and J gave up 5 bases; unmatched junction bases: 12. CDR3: CASSVSPGTGVHEQYF. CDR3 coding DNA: TGTGCCAGCAGCGTATCTCCCGGGACAGGGGTTCACGAGCAGTACTTC.

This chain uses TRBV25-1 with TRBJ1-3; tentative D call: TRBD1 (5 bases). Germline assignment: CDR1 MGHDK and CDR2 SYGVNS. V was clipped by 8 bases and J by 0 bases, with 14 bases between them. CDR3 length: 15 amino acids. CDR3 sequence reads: CASQTADNSGNTIYF. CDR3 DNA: TGTGCCAGCCAGACAGCTGATAACTCTGGAAACACCATATATTTT.

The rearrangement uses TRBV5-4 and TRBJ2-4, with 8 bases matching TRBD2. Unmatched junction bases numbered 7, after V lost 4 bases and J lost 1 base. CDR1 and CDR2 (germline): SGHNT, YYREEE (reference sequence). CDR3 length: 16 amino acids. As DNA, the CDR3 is TGTGCCAGCAGCCGGACTAGCACTCAGGCCAAAAACATTCAGTACTTC. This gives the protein CASSRTSTQAKNIQYF.

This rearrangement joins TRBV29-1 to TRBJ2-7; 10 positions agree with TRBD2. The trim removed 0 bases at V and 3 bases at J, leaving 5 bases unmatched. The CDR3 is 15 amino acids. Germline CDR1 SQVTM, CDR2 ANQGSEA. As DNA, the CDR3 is TGCAGCGTTGAAGAATTAGCGGGAGGTCGCTACGAGCAGTACTTC. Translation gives CSVEELAGGRYEQYF.

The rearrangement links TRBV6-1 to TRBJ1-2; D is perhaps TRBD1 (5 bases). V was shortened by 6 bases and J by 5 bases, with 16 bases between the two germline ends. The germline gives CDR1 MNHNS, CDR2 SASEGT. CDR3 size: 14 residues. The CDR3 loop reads CASRAGYDQYGYTF. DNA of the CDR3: TGTGCCAGCAGGGCAGGGTATGACCAATATGGCTACACCTTC.

The CDR3 is CASSLAVAGGPTGELFF. CDR3 in DNA: TGCGCCAGCAGCTTGGCGGTAGCGGGAGGGCCCACCGGGGAGCTGTTTTTT. The chain recombines TRBV5-1 with TRBJ2-2, with 11 bases that match TRBD2. This CDR3 spans 17 amino acids. CDR1 and CDR2 from the germline V gene are SGHRS and YFSETQ. Trimming took 0 bases from V and 4 from J; bases not matched to a gene: 5.

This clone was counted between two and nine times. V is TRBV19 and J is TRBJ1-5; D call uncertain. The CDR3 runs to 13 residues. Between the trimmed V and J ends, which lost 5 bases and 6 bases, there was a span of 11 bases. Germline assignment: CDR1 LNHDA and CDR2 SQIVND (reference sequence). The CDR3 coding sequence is TGTGCCAGTAGTCCGGTGGAGCTTCAGCCCCAGCATTTT. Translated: CASSPVELQPQHF.

The DNA of the CDR3 is TGTGCCAGTAGTATAGTAGGGACGAACACTGAAGCTTTCTTT. Its protein product is CASSIVGTNTEAFF. The rearrangement links TRBV19 to TRBJ1-1, with D possibly TRBD1 on 5 matching bases. With 1 base removed from V and 1 base from J, the gap between germline ends came to 7 bases. CDR3 length equals 14 residues. Germline assignment: CDR1 LNHDA and CDR2 SQIVND (reference sequence). The full variable domain, in which reference TRBV19 and TRBJ1-1 provide the parts outside the CDR3, is DGGITQSPKYLFRKEGQNVTLSCEQNLNHDAMYWYRQDPGQGLRLIYYSQIVNDFQKGDIAEGYSVSREKKESFPLTVTSAQKNPTAFYLCASSIVGTNTEAFFGQGTRLTVV.

The CDR3 loop is CAWSVGGKGTQYF. CDR3 DNA: TGTGCCTGGAGTGTAGGGGGAAAAGGGACCCAGTACTTC. The chain combines TRBV30 with TRBJ2-5, with a possible D match to TRBD1 (6 bases). The CDR3 extends over 13 amino acids. Trimming removed 0 bases from V and 7 bases from J, with 12 bases in between. From germline, CDR1 is GTSNPN and CDR2 SVGIG (reference sequence).

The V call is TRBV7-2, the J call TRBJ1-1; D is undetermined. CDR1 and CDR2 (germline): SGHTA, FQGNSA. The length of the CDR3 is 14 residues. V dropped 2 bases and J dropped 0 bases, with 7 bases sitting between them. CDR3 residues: CASSLLGMNTEAFF. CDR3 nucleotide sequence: TGTGCCAGCAGCTTATTAGGGATGAACACTGAAGCTTTCTTT.

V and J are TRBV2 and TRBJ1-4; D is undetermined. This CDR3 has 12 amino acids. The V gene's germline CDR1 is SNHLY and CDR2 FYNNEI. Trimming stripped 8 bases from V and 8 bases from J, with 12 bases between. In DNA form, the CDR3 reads TGTGCCAGCGCGGGCTTGGGGGAAAAACTGTTTTTT. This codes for CASAGLGEKLFF.

CDR3 DNA: TGTGCTAGTGGTTACACCTACGAGCAGTACTTC. Its protein product is CASGYTYEQYF. This rearrangement joins TRBV12-5 to TRBJ2-7, with D hard to call. This CDR3 contains 11 residues. The germline V gene encodes CDR1 LGHNT and CDR2 FRNRAP. V was shortened by 4 bases and J by 2 bases, with 3 bases between the two germline ends.

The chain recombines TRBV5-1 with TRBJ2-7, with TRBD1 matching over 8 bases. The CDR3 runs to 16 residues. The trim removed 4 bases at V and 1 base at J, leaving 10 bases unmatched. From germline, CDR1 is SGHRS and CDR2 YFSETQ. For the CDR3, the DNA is TGCGCCAGCAGCGGTGGACAGGGAGTTTTTTCCTACGAGCAGTACTTC. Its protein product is CASSGGQGVFSYEQYF.

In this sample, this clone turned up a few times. The DNA for the CDR3 is TGTGCCAGCAGTTATAGACAGGGCCGGAACACTGAAGCTTTCTTT. Translating it yields CASSYRQGRNTEAFF. The gene calls are TRBV2 and TRBJ1-1; 7 bases are a match to TRBD1. The CDR3 spans 15 residues. J gave up 1 base and V 5 bases, and 7 bases lay outside the gene matches. Germline assignment: CDR1 SNHLY and CDR2 FYNNEI.

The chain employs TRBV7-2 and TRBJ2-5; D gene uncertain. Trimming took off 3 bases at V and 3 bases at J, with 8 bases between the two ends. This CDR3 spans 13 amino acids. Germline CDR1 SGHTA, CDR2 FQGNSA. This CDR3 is CASSFGPEETQYF. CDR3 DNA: TGTGCCAGCAGCTTCGGGCCAGAAGAGACCCAGTACTTC. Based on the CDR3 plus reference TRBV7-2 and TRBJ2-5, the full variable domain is GAGVSQSPSNKVTEKGKDVELRCDPISGHTALYWYRQSLGQGLEFLIYFQGNSAPDKSGLPSDRFSAERTGGSVSTLTIQRTQQEDSAVYLCASSFGPEETQYFGPGTRLLVL.

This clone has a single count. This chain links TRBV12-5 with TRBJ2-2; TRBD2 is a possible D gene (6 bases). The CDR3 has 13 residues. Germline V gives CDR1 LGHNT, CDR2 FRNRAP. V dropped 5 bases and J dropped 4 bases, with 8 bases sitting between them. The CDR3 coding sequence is TGTGCTAGTGGTCGGACTATCACCGGGGAGCTGTTTTTT. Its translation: CASGRTITGELFF.

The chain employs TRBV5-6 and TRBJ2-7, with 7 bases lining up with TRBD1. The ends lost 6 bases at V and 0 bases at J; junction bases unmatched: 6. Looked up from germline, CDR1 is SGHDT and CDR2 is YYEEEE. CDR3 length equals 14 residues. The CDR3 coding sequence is TGTGCCAGCACCGGATGGACAGGCTCCTACGAGCAGTACTTC. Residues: CASTGWTGSYEQYF.

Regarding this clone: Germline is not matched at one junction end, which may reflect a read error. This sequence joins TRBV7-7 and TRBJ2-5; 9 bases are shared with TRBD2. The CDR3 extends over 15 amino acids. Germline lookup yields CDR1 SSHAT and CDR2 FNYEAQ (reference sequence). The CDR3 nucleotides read TGTGCTAGCAGCTTAGCGGGGGACAGCCAAGAGACCCAGTACTTC. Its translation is CASSLAGDSQETQYF.

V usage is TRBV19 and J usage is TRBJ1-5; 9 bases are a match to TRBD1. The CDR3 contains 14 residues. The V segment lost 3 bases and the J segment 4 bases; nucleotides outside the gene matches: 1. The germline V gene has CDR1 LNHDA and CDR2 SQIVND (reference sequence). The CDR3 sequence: CASSIGTGNQPQHF. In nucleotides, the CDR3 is TGTGCCAGTAGTATCGGGACAGGGAATCAGCCCCAGCATTTT.

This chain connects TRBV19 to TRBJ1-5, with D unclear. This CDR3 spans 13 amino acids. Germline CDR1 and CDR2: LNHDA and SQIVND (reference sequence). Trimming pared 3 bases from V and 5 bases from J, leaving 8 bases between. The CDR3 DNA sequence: TGTGCCAGTAGTATCTCCCTAGATCAGCCCCAGCATTTT. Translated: CASSISLDQPQHF.

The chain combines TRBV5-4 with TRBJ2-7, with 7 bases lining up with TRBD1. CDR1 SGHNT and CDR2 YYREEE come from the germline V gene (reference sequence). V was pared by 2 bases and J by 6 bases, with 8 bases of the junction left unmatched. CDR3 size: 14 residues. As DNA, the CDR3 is TGTGCCAGCAGCTTAAGGGGGCGGCTAGGCGAGCAGTACTTC. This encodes CASSLRGRLGEQYF.

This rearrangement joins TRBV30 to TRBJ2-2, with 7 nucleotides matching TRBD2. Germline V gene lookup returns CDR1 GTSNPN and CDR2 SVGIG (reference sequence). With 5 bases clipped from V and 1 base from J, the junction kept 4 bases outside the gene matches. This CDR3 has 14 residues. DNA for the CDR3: TGTGCCTGGGCGACTAGCCTGAACACCGGGGAGCTGTTTTTT. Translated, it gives CAWATSLNTGELFF.

CDR3 protein: CASSPKQVAGGGYTF. The CDR3 bases are TGCGCCAGCAGCCCGAAACAGGTCGCGGGGGGTGGCTACACCTTC. The chain recombines TRBV5-1 with TRBJ1-2; perhaps TRBD1 as D (5 bases). CDR1 and CDR2 (germline): SGHRS, YFSETQ. This CDR3 region has 15 residues. V was cut by 4 bases and J by 7 bases, with 20 bases left in between.

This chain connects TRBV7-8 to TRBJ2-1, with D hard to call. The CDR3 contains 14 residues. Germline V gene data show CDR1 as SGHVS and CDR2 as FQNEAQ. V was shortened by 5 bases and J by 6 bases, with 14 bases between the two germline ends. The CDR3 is CASSRTGSSNEQFF. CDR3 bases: TGTGCCAGCAGCCGAACGGGTAGCTCCAATGAGCAGTTCTTC.

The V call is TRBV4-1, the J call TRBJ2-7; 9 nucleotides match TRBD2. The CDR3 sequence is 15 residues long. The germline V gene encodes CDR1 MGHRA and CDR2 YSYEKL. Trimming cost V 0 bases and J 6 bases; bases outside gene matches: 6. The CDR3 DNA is TGCGCCAGCAGCCAAGACGGTAGCGGGAGACGCGAGCAGTACTTC. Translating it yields CASSQDGSGRREQYF.

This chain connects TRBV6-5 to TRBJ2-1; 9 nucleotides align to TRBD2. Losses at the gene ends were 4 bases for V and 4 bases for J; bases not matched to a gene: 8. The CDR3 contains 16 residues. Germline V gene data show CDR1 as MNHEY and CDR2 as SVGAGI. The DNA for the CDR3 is TGTGCCAGCAGTTTGGCCGGCGCGGGAGGGTACAATGAGCAGTTCTTC. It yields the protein CASSLAGAGGYNEQFF.

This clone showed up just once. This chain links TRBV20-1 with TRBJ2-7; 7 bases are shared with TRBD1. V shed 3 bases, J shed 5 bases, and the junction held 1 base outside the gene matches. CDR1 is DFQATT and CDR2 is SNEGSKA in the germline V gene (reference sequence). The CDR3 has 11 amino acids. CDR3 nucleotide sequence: TGCAGTGCTAGTGGGACAGACGAGCAGTACTTC. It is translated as CSASGTDEQYF.

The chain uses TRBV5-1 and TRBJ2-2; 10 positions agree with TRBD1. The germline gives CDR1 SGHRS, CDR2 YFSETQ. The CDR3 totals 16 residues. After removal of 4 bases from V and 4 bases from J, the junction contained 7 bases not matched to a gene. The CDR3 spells CASSPGTGALTGELFF. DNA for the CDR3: TGCGCCAGCAGCCCCGGGACAGGGGCACTCACCGGGGAGCTGTTTTTT. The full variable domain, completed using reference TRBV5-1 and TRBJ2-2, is KAGVTQTPRYLIKTRGQQVTLSCSPISGHRSVSWYQQTPGQGLQFLFEYFSETQRNKGNFPGRFSGRQFSNSRSEMNVSTLELGDSALYLCASSPGTGALTGELFFGEGSRLTVL.